This passage covers 7 T cell receptor beta chains from one sample sequenced in a study of T-cell reconstitution after alpha-beta-depleted transplantation in children. Unique molecular identifiers were incorporated when the TCRbeta library was constructed. Using its own MiXCR run on the PCR reads, TCRdb lists one record per CDR3 protein. In the table there are 600,000 to 700,000 distinct CDR3 sequences, approximately 15% of which are singletons. The sequences come from PBMCs from the stem cell graft donor, collected from the stem cell graft. These receptors were obtained from a human donor who donated a stem cell graft to a child with acute myeloid leukemia.

The CDR3 DNA reads as TGTGCCAGCAGCTCCGCAATCCAGGGGAATCAGCCCCAGCATTTT. Translating it yields CASSSAIQGNQPQHF. The V gene is TRBV5-6, the J gene TRBJ1-5; a weak D match, TRBD1 (6 bases). The V end was cut by 3 bases, the J end by 4 bases, with 14 bases between. The V gene's germline CDR1 is SGHDT and CDR2 YYEEEE. The CDR3 extends over 15 amino acids.

This clonotype was found many times. The chain combines TRBV20-1 with TRBJ2-1, with 12 bases that match TRBD2. V shed 3 bases, J shed 3 bases, and the junction held 3 bases outside the gene matches. CDR1 is DFQATT and CDR2 is SNEGSKA in the germline V gene (reference sequence). This CDR3 spans 15 amino acids. CDR3 region: CSASLTSGGYNEQFF. The CDR3, as DNA: TGCAGTGCTAGTTTGACTAGCGGGGGCTACAATGAGCAGTTCTTC.

In its sample, this clonotype was seen a few times. The chain links TRBV6-2 or TRBV6-3 to TRBJ2-7; D is possibly TRBD2 (5 bases). Germline assignment: CDR1 MNHEY and CDR2 SVGEGT. This CDR3 is 14 amino acids long. The germline V and J ends were trimmed by 7 bases and 7 bases, with 20 bases remaining between them. The CDR3 DNA reads TGTGCCAGCAAGGTGGGAGCCCCCGCACGGGAGCAGTACTTC. It yields the protein CASKVGAPAREQYF.

This clonotype was seen ten or more times. The V call is TRBV20-1, the J call TRBJ1-1; D remains unclear. V was trimmed by 3 bases and J by 3 bases, leaving 8 bases between them. Germline-derived CDR1 and CDR2 are DFQATT and SNEGSKA (reference sequence). There are 12 residues in the CDR3. The DNA for the CDR3 is TGCAGTGCTAGGTCTAGAGACACTGAAGCTTTCTTT. It is translated as CSARSRDTEAFF.

This clonotype was counted ten times or more. The chain links TRBV5-5 to TRBJ2-7, with D hard to call. Trimming shortened V by 3 bases and J by 3 bases, and 10 bases separated the two germline ends. The CDR3 extends over 13 amino acids. Germline V gene sequence: CDR1 SGHKS, CDR2 YYEKEE (reference sequence). The CDR3 here is CASSSRTVYEQYF. The CDR3 region has the DNA TGTGCCAGCAGCTCCCGTACAGTCTACGAGCAGTACTTC.

This clonotype was observed a few times. CDR3 coding DNA: TGCAGTGCTAGAGCGGAGCGGGGTAGCTCCTACAATGAGCAGTTCTTC. As protein: CSARAERGSSYNEQFF. The chain links TRBV20-1 to TRBJ2-1, with TRBD2 matching over 7 bases. The CDR3 has 16 amino acids. Unmatched junction bases numbered 6, after V lost 1 base and J lost 0 bases. CDR1 and CDR2 (germline): DFQATT, SNEGSKA (reference sequence).

The chain recombines TRBV27 with TRBJ1-3; possibly TRBD1 for D (5 bases). Per germline, CDR1 MNHEY and CDR2 SMNVEV (reference sequence). V was cut by 6 bases and J by 0 bases, with 15 bases left in between. The CDR3 covers 16 residues. Here the CDR3 reads CASSLNPGLSGNTIYF. The DNA of the CDR3 is TGTGCCAGCAGCCTTAACCCGGGGCTCTCTGGAAACACCATATATTTT.